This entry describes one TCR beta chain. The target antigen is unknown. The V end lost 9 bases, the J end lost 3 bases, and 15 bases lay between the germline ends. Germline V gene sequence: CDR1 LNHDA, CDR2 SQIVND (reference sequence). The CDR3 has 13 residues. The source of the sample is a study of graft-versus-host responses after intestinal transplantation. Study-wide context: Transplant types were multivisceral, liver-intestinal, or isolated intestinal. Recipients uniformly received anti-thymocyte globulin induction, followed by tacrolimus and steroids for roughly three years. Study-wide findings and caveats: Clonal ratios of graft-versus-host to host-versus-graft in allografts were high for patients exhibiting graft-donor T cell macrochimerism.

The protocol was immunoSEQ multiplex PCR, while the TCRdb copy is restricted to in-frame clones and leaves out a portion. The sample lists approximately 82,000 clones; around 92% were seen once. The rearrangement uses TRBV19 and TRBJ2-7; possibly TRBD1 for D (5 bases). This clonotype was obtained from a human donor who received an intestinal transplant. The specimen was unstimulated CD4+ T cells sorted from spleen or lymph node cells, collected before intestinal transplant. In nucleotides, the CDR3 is TGTGCCAGCTCGACAGTGACGGGCTACGAGCAGTACTTC. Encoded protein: CASSTVTGYEQYF.